This T cell receptor (beta chain) was profiled in a study of blood T cells in healthy people across ages. The overall study: About one barcoded beta molecule per two T cells was the capture yield of template switching.

Then a second PCR, running roughly 7 to 11 cycles, was carried out with a sample-barcoded 5' primer and a J-beta primer mix. TCRdb used MiXCR to reprocess the 5' RACE reads, holding one entry per CDR3 protein. The table records 650,000 to 800,000 distinct CDR3 sequences, approximately 44% of them present only once. Caucasian individuals from Russia who were healthy and aged 6 to 90 acted as donors. Germline CDR1 reads SGHRS; CDR2 reads YFSETQ. The CDR3 is 15 amino acids. Deletions cut 4 bases from V and 3 bases from J, with 17 bases between. On this clonotype itself: Its antigen is not known.

Study results and limitations: Long-lived donors exceeded aged donors in naive CD4+ cells and diversity. Age brought a roughly linear fall in TCR beta diversity measured per million T cells.

Sequences were obtained from blood. The chain has TRBV5-1 and TRBJ2-7, with D perhaps being TRBD1 or TRBD2 (5 bases each). The source is a man aged 55 to 69 in good health. CDR3: CASSIVTGTIYEQYF. For the CDR3, the DNA is TGCGCCAGCAGCATAGTCACCGGGACCATCTACGAGCAGTACTTC.